This T cell receptor beta chain appears in the sequencing data of a study of CD8+CD57+ T cells in acquired aplastic anemia. Study-wide context: Sorted CD4+ and CD8+ cells yielded around 3.2 ug of DNA on average.

The CDR3 length is 12 residues. V was clipped by 3 bases and J by 2 bases, with 5 bases between them. Per germline, CDR1 MGHDK and CDR2 SYGVNS. Sequencing involved patients with CD8+CD57+ cell expansion previously shown by flow cytometry. CDR3 and TCR beta VDJ profiling relied on a genomic DNA template. TCRdb recomputed calls from the reads with MiXCR, one row per CDR3 protein. In the table there are 160,000 or so distinct CDR3 sequences, 45% to 55% of which are singletons. Input material: sorted CD4+, CD8+, or CD8+CD57+ T cells (not recorded which) from PBMCs. The TCR sequence derives from a human donor with aplastic anemia. The chain has TRBV25-1 and TRBJ2-7; D remains unclear. CDR3 amino acids: CASSDFPYEQYF. In nucleotides, the CDR3 is TGTGCCAGCAGTGACTTCCCCTACGAGCAGTACTTC.